The 22 T cell receptor beta chains below were found in one sample sequenced in a study of T cell repertoires in cytomegalovirus infection (dated by TCRdb to about 2019). The reads were generated on an Illumina HiSeq 1500. TCRdb itself trimmed the public reads at Q25 with fastp, ran MiXCR and retained productive beta chains. CDR3 protein sequences are deduplicated, and each keeps its most common genes and DNA. The sample data list 740,000 or so distinct CDR3 sequences, and roughly a third of these were observed just once. About 2.8% of the sample goes to the ten largest clones. Source material: PBMCs. The receptors come from a human donor in good health (CMV status not recorded). Some clones in this sample may be carry-over from other donors' samples.

J is TRBJ2-5 and V is TRBV5-1, with D uncertain. The germline gives CDR1 SGHRS, CDR2 YFSETQ. Between the trimmed V and J ends, which lost 4 bases and 1 base, there was a span of 8 bases. The CDR3 is 13 residues long. The CDR3 loop is CASSPAIQETQYF. DNA for the CDR3: TGCGCCAGCAGCCCCGCGATCCAAGAGACCCAGTACTTC.

This clonotype showed up just a few times. The J gene is TRBJ1-2, the V gene TRBV4-3; TRBD1 matches at 9 bases. The CDR3 extends over 17 amino acids. CDR1 is LGHNA and CDR2 is YSLEER in the germline V gene. J was trimmed by 4 bases and V by 7 bases; bases with no gene match: 16. CDR3 nucleotides: TGCGCCAGCAAGAGGTCGACGAACAGGGGGCGAGTCTATGGCTACACCTTC. Its protein is CASKRSTNRGRVYGYTF.

The V and J genes are TRBV2 and TRBJ2-2; D is unresolved. The CDR3 length is 14 residues. Germline CDR1 reads SNHLY; CDR2 reads FYNNEI. Trimming shortened V by 3 bases and J by 6 bases, and 11 bases separated the two germline ends. CDR3 amino acids: CASSDGFRAGELFF. Here the CDR3 DNA reads TGTGCCAGCAGTGACGGGTTTCGTGCCGGGGAGCTGTTTTTT.

The genes are TRBV7-2 and TRBJ1-2; D unclear. The ends were cut back, 0 bases at V and 6 bases at J, with 11 bases in the middle. Germline V gives CDR1 SGHTA, CDR2 FQGNSA. CDR3 size: 14 residues. CDR3 protein: CASSLAGIGHGYTF. CDR3 nucleotides: TGTGCCAGCAGCTTAGCGGGCATAGGTCATGGCTACACCTTC.

This clonotype was seen a handful of times. This chain joins TRBV6-1 and TRBJ2-6, with D possibly being TRBD2 (6 bases). The CDR3 is 18 amino acids. V lost 3 bases and J lost 0, with 15 bases in between. Germline V gene data show CDR1 as MNHNS and CDR2 as SASEGT. CDR3 nucleotides: TGTGCCAGCAGTGATCTCGGGCTAGCGCGCTCTGGGGCCAACGTCCTGACTTTC. This encodes CASSDLGLARSGANVLTF.

As DNA, the CDR3 is TGTGCCAGCAGCTCAACGGACGGACTGCTCTATGGCTACACCTTC. Protein sequence: CASSSTDGLLYGYTF. The chain links TRBV7-8 to TRBJ1-2, with no clear D. The CDR3 runs 15 residues. Germline V gene data show CDR1 as SGHVS and CDR2 as FQNEAQ. Trimming left V 4 bases short and J 4 bases short, with 16 bases between. The variable domain in full, with the rest retrieved from reference TRBV7-8 and TRBJ1-2, is GAGVSQSPRYKVAKRGQDVALRCDPISGHVSLFWYQQALGQGPEFLTYFQNEAQLDKSGLPSDRFFAERPEGSVSTLKIQRTQQEDSAVYLCASSSTDGLLYGYTFGSGTRLTVV.

Only a few counts were recorded for this clonotype. V usage is TRBV2 and J usage is TRBJ1-1; a possible D gene is TRBD1 (6 bases). The V gene's germline CDR1 is SNHLY and CDR2 FYNNEI. The CDR3 consists of 16 residues. V was pared by 7 bases and J by 5 bases, with 23 bases between. CDR3 nucleotide sequence: TGTGCCAGCACTGCGGGGGGCTTCGGTCCAAGAACTGAAGCTTTCTTT. Its protein is CASTAGGFGPRTEAFF.

In the case of this clonotype: Since the CDR3 does not end with the conserved phenylalanine or tryptophan, this likely comes from a read error. The rearrangement links TRBV12-3 or TRBV12-4 to TRBJ2-1; the match to TRBD2 covers 13 bases. The CDR3 is made up of 15 amino acids. V was pared by 6 bases and J by 10 bases, with 9 bases of the junction left unmatched. The CDR3 here is CASRPTSGRGGEQFL. CDR3 DNA sequence: TGTGCCAGCAGGCCAACTAGCGGGAGGGGCGGGGAGCAGTTCTTA.

The rearrangement joins TRBV6-1 to TRBJ1-5; TRBD1 aligns across 8 bases. The CDR3 sequence is 14 residues long. V was pared by 4 bases and J by 5 bases, with 4 bases of the junction left unmatched. Per the germline V gene, CDR1 is MNHNS and CDR2 is SASEGT. The CDR3 here is CASSVRGRDQPQHF. The CDR3 DNA reads as TGTGCCAGCAGTGTCAGGGGGCGCGATCAGCCCCAGCATTTT.

The rearrangement links TRBV5-1 to TRBJ2-4, with D possibly matching TRBD1 (7 bases). The CDR3 length is 16 residues. Trimming removed 4 bases at V and 0 bases at J, with 14 bases between. The V gene's germline CDR1 is SGHRS and CDR2 YFSETQ. The CDR3 region has the DNA TGCGCCAGCAGCCGAACAGGGGACTTAGCCAAAAACATTCAGTACTTC. Amino acids: CASSRTGDLAKNIQYF.

The chain carries TRBV6-5 and TRBJ1-1, with D possibly being TRBD1 (5 bases). The germline V and J ends were trimmed by 2 bases and 13 bases, with 17 bases remaining between them. CDR3 length equals 13 residues. The V gene's germline CDR1 is MNHEY and CDR2 SVGAGI. CDR3: CASSYDGIQGDFF. CDR3 nucleotides: TGTGCCAGCAGTTACGATGGTATCCAGGGCGATTTCTTT.

This clonotype was detected a few times. The CDR3: CASSLGTGGTGAYNEQFF. The CDR3 DNA follows: TGTGCCAGCAGCTTAGGGACAGGGGGGACCGGGGCCTACAATGAGCAGTTCTTC. The chain recombines TRBV11-2 with TRBJ2-1; 10 bases agree with TRBD1. The germline gives CDR1 SGHAT, CDR2 FQNNGV. The CDR3 extends over 18 amino acids. V gave up 1 base and J gave up 2 bases; unmatched junction bases: 8.

The chain joins TRBV5-4 to TRBJ1-3; D may be TRBD1 (6 bases). From germline, CDR1 is SGHNT and CDR2 YYREEE (reference sequence). V was clipped by 1 base and J by 0 bases, with 8 bases between them. The CDR3 length is 15 residues. As DNA, the CDR3 is TGTGCCAGCAGCTTGCAGGGGACCTCTGGAAACACCATATATTTT. Encoded protein: CASSLQGTSGNTIYF.

The chain recombines TRBV27 with TRBJ1-2, with 8 bases aligning to TRBD1. Germline V gene sequence: CDR1 MNHEY, CDR2 SMNVEV (reference sequence). The trim removed 5 bases at V and 0 bases at J, leaving 8 bases unmatched. CDR3 length equals 16 residues. The CDR3 coding sequence is TGTGCCAGCAGTGCAACAGGGGGGCTTTCTAACTATGGCTACACCTTC. Residues: CASSATGGLSNYGYTF.

The chain uses TRBV6-1 and TRBJ2-1; 7 nucleotides align to TRBD1. The CDR3 is 17 residues long. After removal of 1 base from V and 6 bases from J, the junction contained 12 bases not matched to a gene. The germline V gene encodes CDR1 MNHNS and CDR2 SASEGT. The CDR3 reads CASSEEAMTGWGNEQFF. The CDR3, as DNA: TGTGCCAGCAGTGAAGAGGCGATGACAGGGTGGGGCAATGAGCAGTTCTTC.

The chain couples TRBV12-3 or TRBV12-4 to TRBJ1-1, with D possibly being TRBD1 (5 bases). The V gene lost 6 bases and the J gene lost 4 bases, with 15 bases spanning the gap. The CDR3 totals 14 residues. The CDR3 reads CASSPTRGSTEAFF. The CDR3 nucleotides are TGTGCCAGCAGCCCCACTCGGGGCAGCACTGAAGCTTTCTTT.

This clonotype turned up a few times. The chain carries TRBV7-2 and TRBJ2-7; 7 bases are a match to TRBD1. V lost 5 bases and J lost 7; bases outside the gene matches: 14. Germline CDR1 is SGHTA and CDR2 is FQGNSA. This CDR3 comprises 15 residues. In nucleotides, the CDR3 is TGTGCCAGCAGCCGGGACAGAGGAGATCAGGGGGAGCAGTACTTC. The encoded protein is CASSRDRGDQGEQYF.

V usage is TRBV7-6 and J usage is TRBJ2-2, with 7 bases matching TRBD2. The germline V gene encodes CDR1 SGHVS and CDR2 FNYEAQ. The CDR3 loop spans 16 amino acids. The V segment lost 3 bases and the J segment 5 bases; nucleotides outside the gene matches: 9. CDR3 amino acids: CASSFRDYSFTGELFF. In DNA form, the CDR3 reads TGTGCCAGCAGCTTCCGGGACTACTCGTTTACCGGGGAGCTGTTTTTT. Looking up the rest from reference TRBV7-6 and TRBJ2-2 gives the full variable domain: GAGVSQSPRYKVTKRGQDVALRCDPISGHVSLYWYRQALGQGPEFLTYFNYEAQQDKSGLPNDRFSAERPEGSISTLTIQRTEQRDSAMYRCASSFRDYSFTGELFFGEGSRLTVL.

This clonotype was observed a few times. The gene calls are TRBV28 and TRBJ2-7; D is uncertain. Germline CDR1 and CDR2: MDHEN and SYDVKM. The CDR3 loop spans 14 amino acids. V shed 5 bases and J shed 7 bases, with 18 bases lying between them. The DNA for the CDR3 is TGTGCCAGCAGTAACCCCCCCCCCTGGGTAGAGCAGTACTTC. This encodes CASSNPPPWVEQYF.

The chain recombines TRBV18 with TRBJ1-2, with D unclear. The CDR3 consists of 13 residues. Germline V lookup: CDR1 KGHSH, CDR2 LQKENI. The V end lost 3 bases, the J end lost 2 bases, and 7 bases lay between the germline ends. DNA of the CDR3: TGTGCCAGCTCACCGTGGCAGAACTATGGCTACACCTTC. It yields the protein CASSPWQNYGYTF.

This sequence joins TRBV9 and TRBJ2-1; 7 nucleotides align to TRBD1. With V trimmed by 2 bases and J by 1 base, 3 bases remained unmatched. The length of the CDR3 is 15 residues. CDR1 and CDR2 from the germline V gene are SGDLS and YYNGEE. CDR3 DNA: TGTGCCAGCAGCGTGTCGGGACAGTCCTACAATGAGCAGTTCTTC. This translates into CASSVSGQSYNEQFF.

The V gene is TRBV28, the J gene TRBJ2-1; unclear D gene. CDR1 MDHEN and CDR2 SYDVKM come from the germline V gene. Trimming took 1 base from V and 0 from J, leaving 7 bases between them. The CDR3 is 15 residues long. This CDR3 is CASSLFSSSYNEQFF. CDR3 nucleotide sequence: TGTGCCAGCAGTTTATTTAGTTCCTCCTACAATGAGCAGTTCTTC.